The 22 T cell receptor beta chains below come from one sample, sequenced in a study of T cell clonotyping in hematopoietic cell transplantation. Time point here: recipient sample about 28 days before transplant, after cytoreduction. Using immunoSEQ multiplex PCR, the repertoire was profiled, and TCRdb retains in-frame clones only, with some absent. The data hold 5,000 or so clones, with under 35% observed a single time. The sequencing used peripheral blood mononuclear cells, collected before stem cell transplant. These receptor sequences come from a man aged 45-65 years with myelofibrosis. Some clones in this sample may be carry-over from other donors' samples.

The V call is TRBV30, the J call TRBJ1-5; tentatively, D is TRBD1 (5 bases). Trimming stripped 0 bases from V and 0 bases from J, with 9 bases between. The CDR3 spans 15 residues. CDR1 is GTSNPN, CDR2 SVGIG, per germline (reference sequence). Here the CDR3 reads CAWSVGASSNQPQHF. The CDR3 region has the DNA TGTGCCTGGAGTGTAGGGGCAAGTAGCAATCAGCCCCAGCATTTT.

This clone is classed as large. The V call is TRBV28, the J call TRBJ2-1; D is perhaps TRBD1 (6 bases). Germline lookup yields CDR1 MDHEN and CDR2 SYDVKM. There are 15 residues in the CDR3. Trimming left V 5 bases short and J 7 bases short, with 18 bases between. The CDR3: CASSLSGVLWNEQFF. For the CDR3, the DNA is TGTGCCAGCAGTCTCTCAGGGGTTCTGTGGAATGAGCAGTTCTTC.

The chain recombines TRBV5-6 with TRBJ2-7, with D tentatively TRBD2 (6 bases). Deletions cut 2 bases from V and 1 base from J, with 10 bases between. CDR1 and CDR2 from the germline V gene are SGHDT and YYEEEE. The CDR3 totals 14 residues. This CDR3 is CASSFGRGSYEQYF. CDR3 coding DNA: TGTGCCAGCAGCTTTGGTCGGGGGTCCTACGAGCAGTACTTC.

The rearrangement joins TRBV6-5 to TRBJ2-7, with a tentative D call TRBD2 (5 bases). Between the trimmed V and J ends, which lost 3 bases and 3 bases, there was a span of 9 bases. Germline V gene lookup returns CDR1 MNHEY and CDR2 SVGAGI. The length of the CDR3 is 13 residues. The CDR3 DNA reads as TGTGCCAGCAGTTATCAGGCGGGCTACGAGCAGTACTTC. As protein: CASSYQAGYEQYF.

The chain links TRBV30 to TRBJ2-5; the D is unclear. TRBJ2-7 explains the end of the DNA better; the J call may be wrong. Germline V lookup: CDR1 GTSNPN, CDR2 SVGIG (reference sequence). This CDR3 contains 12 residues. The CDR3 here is CAWNSMGVEQYF. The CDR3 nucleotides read TGTGCCTGGAATTCGATGGGCGTCGAGCAGTACTTC.

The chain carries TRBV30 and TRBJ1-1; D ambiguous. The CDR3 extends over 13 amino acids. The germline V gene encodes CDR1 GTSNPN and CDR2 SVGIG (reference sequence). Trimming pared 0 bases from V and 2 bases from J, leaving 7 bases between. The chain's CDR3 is CAWSVGENTEAFF. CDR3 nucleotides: TGTGCCTGGAGTGTTGGAGAAAACACTGAAGCTTTCTTT.

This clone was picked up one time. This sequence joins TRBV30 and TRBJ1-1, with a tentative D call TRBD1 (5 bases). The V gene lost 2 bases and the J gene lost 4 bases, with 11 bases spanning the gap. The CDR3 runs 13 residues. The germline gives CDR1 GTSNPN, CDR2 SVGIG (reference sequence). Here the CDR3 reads CAWSILGTTEAFF. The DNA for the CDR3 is TGTGCCTGGAGTATTCTTGGGACCACTGAAGCTTTCTTT. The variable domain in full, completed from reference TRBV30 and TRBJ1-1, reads SQTIHQWPATLVQPVGSPLSLECTVEGTSNPNLYWYRQAAGRGLQLLFYSVGIGQISSEVPQNLSASRPQDRQFILSSKKLLLSDSGFYLCAWSILGTTEAFFGQGTRLTVV.

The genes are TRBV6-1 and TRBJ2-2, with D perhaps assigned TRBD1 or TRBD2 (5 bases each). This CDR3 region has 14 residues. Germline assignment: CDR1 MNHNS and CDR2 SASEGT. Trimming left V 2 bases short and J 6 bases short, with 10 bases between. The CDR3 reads CASSEFRDAGELFF. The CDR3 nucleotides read TGTGCCAGCAGTGAATTCCGGGACGCCGGGGAGCTGTTTTTT.

The CDR3 spells CASSFEQGEQFF. CDR3 nucleotide sequence: TGTGCCAGCAGTTTCGAGCAGGGTGAGCAGTTCTTC. The rearrangement joins TRBV5-6 to TRBJ2-1; D is possibly TRBD1 (5 bases). The V gene lost 5 bases and the J gene lost 9 bases, with 12 bases spanning the gap. The V gene's germline CDR1 is SGHDT and CDR2 YYEEEE. The CDR3 extends over 12 amino acids.

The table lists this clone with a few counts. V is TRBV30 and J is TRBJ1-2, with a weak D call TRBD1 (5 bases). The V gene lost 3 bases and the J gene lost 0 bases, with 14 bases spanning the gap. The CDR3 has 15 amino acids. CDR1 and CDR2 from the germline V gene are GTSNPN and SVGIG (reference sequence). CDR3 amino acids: CAWRPTGAPNYGYTF. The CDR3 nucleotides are TGTGCCTGGAGGCCTACAGGAGCCCCTAACTATGGCTACACCTTC.

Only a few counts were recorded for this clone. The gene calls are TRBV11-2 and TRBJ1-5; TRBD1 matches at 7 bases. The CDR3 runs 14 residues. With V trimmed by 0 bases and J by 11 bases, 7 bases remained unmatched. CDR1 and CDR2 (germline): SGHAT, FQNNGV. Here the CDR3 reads CASSLDRTGHAQHF. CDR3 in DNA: TGTGCCAGCAGCTTAGATCGGACAGGCCACGCCCAGCATTTT.

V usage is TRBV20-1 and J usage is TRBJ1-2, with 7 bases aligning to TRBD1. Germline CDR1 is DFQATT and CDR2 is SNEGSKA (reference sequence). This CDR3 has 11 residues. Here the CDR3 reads CGPGGPYGYTF. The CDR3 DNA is TGCGGGCCAGGGGGACCCTATGGCTACACCTTC.

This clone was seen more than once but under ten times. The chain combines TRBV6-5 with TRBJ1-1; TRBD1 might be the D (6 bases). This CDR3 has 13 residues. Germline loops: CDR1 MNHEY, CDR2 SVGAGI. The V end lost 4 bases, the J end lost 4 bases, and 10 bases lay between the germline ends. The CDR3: CASSSTGSTEAFF. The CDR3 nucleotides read TGTGCCAGCAGTTCCACAGGGAGCACTGAAGCTTTCTTT.

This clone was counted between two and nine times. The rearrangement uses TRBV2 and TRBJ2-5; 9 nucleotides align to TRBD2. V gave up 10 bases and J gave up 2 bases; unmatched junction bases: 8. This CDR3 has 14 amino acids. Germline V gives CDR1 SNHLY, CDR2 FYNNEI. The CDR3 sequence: CANISGGLQETQYF. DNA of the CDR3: TGTGCCAACATTAGCGGGGGTCTACAAGAGACCCAGTACTTC.

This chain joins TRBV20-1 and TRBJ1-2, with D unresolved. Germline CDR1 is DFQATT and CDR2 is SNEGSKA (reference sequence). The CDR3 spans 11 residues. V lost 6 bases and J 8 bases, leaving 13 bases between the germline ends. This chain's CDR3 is CSATLLEGYTF. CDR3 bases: TGCAGTGCCACTCTTTTGGAAGGCTACACCTTC.

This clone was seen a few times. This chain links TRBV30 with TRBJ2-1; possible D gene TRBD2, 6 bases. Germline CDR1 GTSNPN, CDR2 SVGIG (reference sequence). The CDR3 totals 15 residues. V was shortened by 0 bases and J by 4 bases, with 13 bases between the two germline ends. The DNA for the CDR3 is TGTGCCTGGAGTGTGGGTTCGGGAGTGTACAATGAGCAGTTCTTC. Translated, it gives CAWSVGSGVYNEQFF.

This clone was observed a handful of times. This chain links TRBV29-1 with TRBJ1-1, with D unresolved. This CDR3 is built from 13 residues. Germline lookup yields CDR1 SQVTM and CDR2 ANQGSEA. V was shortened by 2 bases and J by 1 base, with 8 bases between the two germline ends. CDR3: CSVEISPNTEAFF. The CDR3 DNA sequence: TGCAGCGTTGAAATCAGCCCGAACACTGAAGCTTTCTTT. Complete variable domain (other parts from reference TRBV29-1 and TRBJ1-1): SAVISQKPSRDICQRGTSLTIQCQVDSQVTMMFWYRQQPGQSLTLIATANQGSEATYESGFVIDKFPISRPNLTFSTLTVSNMSPEDSSIYLCSVEISPNTEAFFGQGTRLTVV.

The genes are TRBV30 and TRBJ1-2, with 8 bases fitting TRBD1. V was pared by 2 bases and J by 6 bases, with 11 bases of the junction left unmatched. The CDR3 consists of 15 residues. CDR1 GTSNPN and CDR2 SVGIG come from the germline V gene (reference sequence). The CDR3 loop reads CAWSTPDREAHGYTF. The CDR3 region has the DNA TGTGCCTGGAGTACCCCGGACAGGGAGGCTCATGGCTACACCTTC.

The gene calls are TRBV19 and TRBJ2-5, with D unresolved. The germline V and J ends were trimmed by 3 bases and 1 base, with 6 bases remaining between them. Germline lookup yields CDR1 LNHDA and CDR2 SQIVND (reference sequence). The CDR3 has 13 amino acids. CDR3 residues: CASSIDAQETQYF. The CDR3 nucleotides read TGTGCCAGTAGTATTGACGCCCAAGAGACCCAGTACTTC.

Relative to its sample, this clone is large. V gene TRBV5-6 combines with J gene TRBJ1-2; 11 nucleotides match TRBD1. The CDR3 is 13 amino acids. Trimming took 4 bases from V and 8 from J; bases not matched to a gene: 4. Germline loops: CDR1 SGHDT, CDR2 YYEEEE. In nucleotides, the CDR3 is TGTGCCAGCAGCGGACAGGGGGCCTACGGCTACACCTTC. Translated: CASSGQGAYGYTF.

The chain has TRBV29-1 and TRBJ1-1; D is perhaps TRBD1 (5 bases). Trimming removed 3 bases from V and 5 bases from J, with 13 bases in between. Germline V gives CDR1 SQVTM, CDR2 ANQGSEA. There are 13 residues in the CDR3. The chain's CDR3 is CSVEEVGVTEAFF. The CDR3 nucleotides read TGCAGCGTTGAGGAGGTGGGGGTTACTGAAGCTTTCTTT.

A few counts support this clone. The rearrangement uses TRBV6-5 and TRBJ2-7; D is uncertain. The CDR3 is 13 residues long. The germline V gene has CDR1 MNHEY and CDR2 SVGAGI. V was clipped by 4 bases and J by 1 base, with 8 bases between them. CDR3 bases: TGTGCCAGCAGTTTATCAGGTTCCTACGAGCAGTACTTC. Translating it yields CASSLSGSYEQYF.